The rows below give T cell receptor beta chains drawn from one sample of a study of cytomegalovirus exposure and HLA in healthy donors. Some clones are missing from TCRdb's copy, which holds only in-frame ones; the method was immunoSEQ multiplex PCR. Among roughly 180,000 clones listed, 75% were seen once. Sequencing used PBMCs. Every receptor here comes from a female donor in good health and CMV-seronegative. Both conserved end residues are part of each CDR3. The D gene is left open where the match is weak. Clone size is shown for a subset of rows, as once, few, many or a class of expanded clone.

clone_size	v_call	d_call	j_call	cdr3_aa	cdr3_nt
NA	TRBV25-1	TRBD1	TRBJ1-4	CASSDSGTGGEKLFF	TGTGCCAGCAGTGATTCCGGGACAGGAGGAGAAAAACTGTTTTTT
NA	TRBV19	TRBD2	TRBJ2-7	CASSMTSGPYEQYF	TGTGCCAGTAGTATGACTAGCGGACCCTACGAGCAGTACTTC
NA	TRBV7-2	TRBD2	TRBJ2-1	CASSYLAGARNEQFF	TGTGCCAGCAGCTATCTAGCGGGAGCACGGAATGAGCAGTTCTTC
NA	TRBV27	NA	TRBJ1-3	CASSRVSGNTIYF	TGTGCCAGCAGCCGGGTCTCTGGAAACACCATATATTTT
few	TRBV19	NA	TRBJ1-1	CASSLGRGNTEAFF	TGTGCCAGTAGTCTCGGCAGGGGAAACACTGAAGCTTTCTTT
NA	TRBV10-3	TRBD1	TRBJ1-4	CATRQGTTNEKLFF	TGTGCCACTAGACAGGGAACAACTAATGAAAAACTGTTTTTT
NA	TRBV7-9	NA	TRBJ2-3	CASSLEGSTDTQYF	TGTGCCAGCAGCTTAGAGGGGAGCACAGATACGCAGTATTTT
NA	TRBV11-1	TRBD2	TRBJ2-3	CASSFSGGAISDTQYF	TGTGCCAGCAGTTTTAGCGGGGGGGCGATCTCAGATACGCAGTATTTT
NA	TRBV5-1	NA	TRBJ1-3	CASSLVVAESGNTIYF	TGCGCCAGCAGCTTGGTGGTCGCGGAATCTGGAAACACCATATATTTT
few	TRBV9	NA	TRBJ2-5	CASSFPDSQETQYF	TGTGCCAGCAGCTTTCCGGACAGCCAAGAGACCCAGTACTTC
NA	TRBV2	NA	TRBJ1-3	CASGGRTGPSGNTIYF	TGTGCCAGCGGTGGGAGAACAGGACCCTCTGGAAACACCATATATTTT
NA	TRBV4-1	TRBD2	TRBJ2-5	CASSHPFSGKEETQYF	TGCGCCAGCAGCCACCCCTTTAGCGGGAAGGAAGAGACCCAGTACTTC
NA	TRBV6-6	TRBD1	TRBJ2-5	CASHSNPRGLQETQYF	TGTGCCAGCCATAGTAACCCAAGGGGGCTTCAAGAGACCCAGTACTTC
NA	TRBV13	NA	TRBJ2-7	CASSSAASGRTYEQYF	TGTGCCAGCAGCTCCGCCGCGTCCGGGAGAACCTACGAGCAGTACTTC
NA	TRBV28	TRBD2	TRBJ2-5	CASSTSGTKETQYF	TGTGCCAGCAGTACTAGCGGCACGAAAGAGACCCAGTACTTC
NA	TRBV4-1	TRBD1	TRBJ1-2	CASSQDADRGLYYGYTF	TGCGCCAGCAGCCAAGACGCGGACAGGGGGCTTTACTATGGCTACACCTTC
once	TRBV30	NA	TRBJ1-3	CAWRSVTSTSTIYF	TGTGCCTGGAGGTCGGTGACATCCACATCCACCATATATTTT
NA	TRBV7-9	TRBD1	TRBJ1-2	CASSSTGEGGYTF	TGTGCCAGCAGCTCGACAGGGGAAGGTGGCTACACCTTC
NA	TRBV4-2	NA	TRBJ2-7	CASSQDRGDEQYF	TGTGCCAGCAGCCAAGATAGAGGCGACGAGCAGTACTTC
NA	TRBV9	TRBD1	TRBJ2-1	CASSASPGQGIYNEQFF	TGTGCCAGCAGCGCGAGCCCCGGACAGGGGATCTACAATGAGCAGTTCTTC
NA	TRBV30	NA	TRBJ2-7	CAWSNGEQYF	TGTGCCTGGTCTAACGGCGAGCAGTACTTC
NA	TRBV11-2	NA	TRBJ2-5	CASSSPGGGTYQETQYF	TGTGCCAGCAGCTCGCCGGGTGGGGGGACCTACCAAGAGACCCAGTACTTC
NA	TRBV7-3	TRBD1	TRBJ2-2	CASSPGQVAGELFF	TGTGCCAGCAGCCCGGGACAGGTGGCCGGGGAGCTGTTTTTT
NA	TRBV7-6	TRBD1	TRBJ2-5	CASSLVVRDREQETQYF	TGTGCCAGCAGCTTAGTGGTCCGGGACAGGGAACAAGAGACCCAGTACTTC
few	TRBV27	NA	TRBJ2-7	CASSLTTNSYEQYF	TGTGCCAGCAGTCTGACTACCAACTCCTACGAGCAGTACTTC
NA	TRBV5-8	TRBD1	TRBJ2-7	CASSPGTGRSYEQYF	TGTGCCAGCAGCCCGGGGACAGGGAGGTCCTACGAGCAGTACTTC
NA	TRBV12-5	TRBD2	TRBJ2-1	CASGPPGLAHRVQFF	TGTGCTAGTGGCCCTCCGGGACTAGCTCACCGTGTGCAGTTCTTC
NA	TRBV2	TRBD1	TRBJ1-5	CASSTDRVIQPQHF	TGTGCCAGCAGTACAGACAGGGTGATCCAGCCCCAGCATTTT
NA	TRBV5-1	NA	TRBJ1-2	CASSLNPTVSNYGYTF	TGCGCCAGCAGCTTGAACCCTACGGTCTCTAACTATGGCTACACCTTC
NA	TRBV9	NA	TRBJ2-1	CASSVVRADEQFF	TGTGCCAGCAGCGTAGTCAGGGCCGATGAGCAGTTCTTC
NA	TRBV7-2	TRBD1	TRBJ1-2	CASSLDREPNYGYTF	TGTGCCAGCAGCTTGGACAGGGAACCTAACTATGGCTACACCTTC
NA	TRBV2	TRBD1	TRBJ2-7	CASRGGQAILYEQYF	TGTGCCAGCAGAGGGGGACAGGCGATACTCTACGAGCAGTACTTC
NA	TRBV11-2	TRBD1	TRBJ1-2	CASSPWTGNYGYTF	TGTGCCAGCAGCCCCTGGACAGGGAACTATGGCTACACCTTC
NA	TRBV18	TRBD1	TRBJ1-5	CASSRGNTGETQHF	TGTGCCAGCTCCCGCGGAAACACAGGGGAAACCCAGCATTTT
NA	TRBV4-1	NA	TRBJ1-1	CASSQGSVNTEAFF	TGCGCCAGCAGCCAAGGTTCGGTGAACACTGAAGCTTTCTTT
NA	TRBV15	NA	TRBJ1-1	CATSRPDGGTNTEAFF	TGTGCCACCAGCAGACCTGACGGAGGGACGAACACTGAAGCTTTCTTT
few	TRBV19	TRBD2	TRBJ2-1	CASSIVPAGMPYNEQFF	TGTGCCAGTAGTATAGTCCCAGCGGGGATGCCCTACAATGAGCAGTTCTTC